The next 3 T cell receptor beta chains were all read from a single sample in a study of OX40 agonist ivuxolimab in advanced cancers. Clones were sequenced by immunoSEQ multiplex PCR, and TCRdb holds only the in-frame ones, with some missing. The sample records some 46,000 clones, approximately 85% being singletons. The sample here was CD4+ or CD8+ T cells sorted from blood, taken in a trial of the OX40 agonist ivuxolimab. The receptors stem from an adult with an advanced solid tumor such as melanoma, head and neck, liver or kidney cancer.

The chain carries TRBV30 and TRBJ1-2; D may be TRBD1 (5 bases). The CDR3 length is 12 residues. The germline V and J ends were trimmed by 3 bases and 8 bases, with 13 bases remaining between them. The germline gives CDR1 GTSNPN, CDR2 SVGIG (reference sequence). Here the CDR3 reads CAWSRGDGGYTF. The CDR3 DNA is TGTGCCTGGAGCCGAGGGGATGGAGGCTACACCTTC. Full variable domain (remainder filled in from reference TRBV30 and TRBJ1-2): SQTIHQWPATLVQPVGSPLSLECTVEGTSNPNLYWYRQAAGRGLQLLFYSVGIGQISSEVPQNLSASRPQDRQFILSSKKLLLSDSGFYLCAWSRGDGGYTFGSGTRLTVV.

This sequence joins TRBV6-5 and TRBJ1-2, with no clear D. CDR3 length equals 14 residues. V was clipped by 0 bases and J by 1 base, with 6 bases between them. CDR1 MNHEY and CDR2 SVGAGI come from the germline V gene. The CDR3 is CASSYSGINYGYTF. The CDR3 DNA reads as TGTGCCAGCAGTTACTCGGGAATTAACTATGGCTACACCTTC.

The V gene is TRBV10-3, the J gene TRBJ2-7; D remains unclear. Germline V gene data show CDR1 as ENHRY and CDR2 as SYGVKD. V lost 2 bases to trimming and J lost 4 bases, with 6 bases between them. This CDR3 spans 12 amino acids. CDR3 amino acids: CAISEIMYEQYF. In DNA, the CDR3 is TGTGCCATCAGTGAGATAATGTACGAGCAGTACTTC.